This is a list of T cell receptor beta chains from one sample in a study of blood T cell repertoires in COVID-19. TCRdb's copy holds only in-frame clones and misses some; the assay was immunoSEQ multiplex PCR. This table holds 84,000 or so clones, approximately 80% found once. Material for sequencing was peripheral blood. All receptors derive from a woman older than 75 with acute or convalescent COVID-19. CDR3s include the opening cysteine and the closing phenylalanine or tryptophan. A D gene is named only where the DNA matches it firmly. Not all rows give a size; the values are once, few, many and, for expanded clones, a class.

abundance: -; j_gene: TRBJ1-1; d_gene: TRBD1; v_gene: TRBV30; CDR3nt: TGTGCCTGGAGTCCCTGGACAGGGGTGAACACTGAAGCTTTCTTT; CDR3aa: CAWSPWTGVNTEAFF
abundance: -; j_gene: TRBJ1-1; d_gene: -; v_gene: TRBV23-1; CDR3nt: TGCGCCAGCAGCCCCCCCTTAGGAGATATGAACACTGAAGCTTTCTTT; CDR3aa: CASSPPLGDMNTEAFF
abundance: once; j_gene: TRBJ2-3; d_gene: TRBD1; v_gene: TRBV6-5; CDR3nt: TGTGCCAGCCCGAGGACAGGGGGAGCAGATACGCAGTATTTT; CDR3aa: CASPRTGGADTQYF
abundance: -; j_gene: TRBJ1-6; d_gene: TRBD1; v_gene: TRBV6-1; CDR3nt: TGTGCCAGCAGTGCCCTACAGGGGACCCTACTGTCACCCCTCCACTTT; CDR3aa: CASSALQGTLLSPLHF
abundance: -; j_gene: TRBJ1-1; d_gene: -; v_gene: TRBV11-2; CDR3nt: TGTGCCAGCAGCCACCGTGAGGGGGCTGAAGCTTTCTTT; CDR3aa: CASSHREGAEAFF
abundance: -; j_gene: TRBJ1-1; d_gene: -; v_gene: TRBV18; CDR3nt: TGTGCCAGCTTGGACAGTATGAACACTGAAGCTTTCTTT; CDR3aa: CASLDSMNTEAFF
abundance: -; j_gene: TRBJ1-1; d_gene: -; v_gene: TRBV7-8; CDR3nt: TGTGCCAGCAGCTTAGTTTTGGAGAAGAACACTGAAGCTTTCTTT; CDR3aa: CASSLVLEKNTEAFF
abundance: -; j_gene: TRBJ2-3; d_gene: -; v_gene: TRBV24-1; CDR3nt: TGTGCCACCAGTGAATCAGGGATGGGCACAGATACGCAGTATTTT; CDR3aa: CATSESGMGTDTQYF
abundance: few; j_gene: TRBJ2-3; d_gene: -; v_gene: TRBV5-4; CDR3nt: TGTGCCAGCCAAGTCAGGGCCTCAGATACGCAGTATTTT; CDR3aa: CASQVRASDTQYF
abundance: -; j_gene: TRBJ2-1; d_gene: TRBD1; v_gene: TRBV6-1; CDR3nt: TGTGCCAGCAGTGAAAGGGGACAGGGCCCCTACAATGAGCAGTTCTTC; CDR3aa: CASSERGQGPYNEQFF
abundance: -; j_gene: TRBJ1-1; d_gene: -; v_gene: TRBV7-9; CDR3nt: TGTGCCAGCAGCGTGAGGGGGACGGACACTGAAGCTTTCTTT; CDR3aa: CASSVRGTDTEAFF
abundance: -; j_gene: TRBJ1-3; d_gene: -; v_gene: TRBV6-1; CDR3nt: TGTGCCAGCAGTGAAGAGAGAGGAAACACCATATATTTT; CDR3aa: CASSEERGNTIYF
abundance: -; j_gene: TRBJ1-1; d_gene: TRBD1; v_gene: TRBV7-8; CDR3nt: TGTGCCAGCAGCTTAGCGAAGGACAGGGGCACTGAAGCTTTCTTT; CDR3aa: CASSLAKDRGTEAFF
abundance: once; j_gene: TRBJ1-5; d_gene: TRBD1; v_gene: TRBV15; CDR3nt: TGTGCCACCAGCATGGACAGGGGGAGAAATCAGCCCCAGCATTTT; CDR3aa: CATSMDRGRNQPQHF
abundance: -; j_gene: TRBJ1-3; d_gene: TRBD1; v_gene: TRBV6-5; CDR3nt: TGTGCCAGCACCGACAGGGGAATAGGAAACACCATATATTTT; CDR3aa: CASTDRGIGNTIYF